The 7 T cell receptor beta chains below were found in one sample sequenced in a study of blood T cell repertoires in COVID-19 (dated by TCRdb to 2018 to 2021). The library came from the immunoSEQ multiplex PCR assay. This immuneACCESS table, as held by TCRdb, lists in-frame sequences with V and J called but not all clones. Of the missing ones, under half trace to an unresolved V gene in checked studies; the others have no known cause. The sample contains under 300,000 clones, around 86% of them found a single time. The ten largest clones take up 9.5% to 15% of the sample. Sequenced material: peripheral blood. The receptors stem from a woman aged 55-69 years with active or convalescent COVID-19.

This sequence joins TRBV18 and TRBJ1-4; D remains ambiguous. V was clipped by 3 bases and J by 7 bases, with 18 bases between them. The germline V gene encodes CDR1 KGHSH and CDR2 LQKENI. The CDR3 totals 16 residues. The chain's CDR3 is CASSPLDSRLGEKLFF. The CDR3 bases are TGTGCCAGCTCACCTCTGGACTCCCGCCTCGGTGAAAAACTGTTTTTT.

V gene TRBV18 combines with J gene TRBJ2-3; 10 bases line up with TRBD2. The germline gives CDR1 KGHSH, CDR2 LQKENI. This CDR3 has 15 amino acids. J gave up 6 bases and V 3 bases, and 6 bases lay outside the gene matches. The CDR3 region is CASSPLAGEGDTQYF. The CDR3 nucleotides read TGTGCCAGCTCACCCCTAGCGGGGGAGGGGGATACGCAGTATTTT.

J is TRBJ2-2 and V is TRBV19; TRBD2 matches 8 bases. V dropped 6 bases and J dropped 1; count of bases not matched to a gene: 7. CDR1 is LNHDA and CDR2 is SQIVND in the germline V gene (reference sequence). The CDR3 consists of 16 residues. CDR3 sequence: CASSRGGGQNTGELFF. Written as DNA, the CDR3 is TGTGCCAGTAGCCGAGGCGGGGGGCAGAACACCGGGGAGCTGTTTTTT.

The rearrangement links TRBV7-2 to TRBJ2-1; D is unclear. Germline-derived CDR1 and CDR2 are SGHTA and FQGNSA. The CDR3 has 13 amino acids. Trimming took off 4 bases at V and 10 bases at J, with 14 bases between the two ends. The CDR3 reads CASSYSPEPEQFF. For the CDR3, the DNA is TGTGCCAGCAGCTACTCGCCCGAACCGGAGCAGTTCTTC.

The V and J genes are TRBV28 and TRBJ1-2, with D tentatively TRBD1 (6 bases). Germline values: CDR1 MDHEN, CDR2 SYDVKM. This CDR3 contains 12 residues. Trimming cost V 10 bases and J 8 bases, with 17 bases left between them. CDR3 amino acids: CATSLGQGGYTF. CDR3 nucleotide sequence: TGTGCCACCTCTCTGGGACAAGGGGGCTACACCTTC.

V usage is TRBV27 and J usage is TRBJ1-1; TRBD1 matches 10 bases. Losses at the gene ends were 1 base for V and 4 bases for J; bases not matched to a gene: 12. This CDR3 has 18 residues. Germline values: CDR1 MNHEY, CDR2 SMNVEV (reference sequence). The CDR3 here is CASSLYLGPRTGGTEAFF. CDR3 bases: TGTGCCAGCAGTTTATACTTAGGACCTAGGACAGGGGGCACTGAAGCTTTCTTT.

As to this clone: Other DNA sequences within the sample encode an identical CDR3. The chain combines TRBV11-2 with TRBJ1-5; 9 bases match TRBD1. CDR1 is SGHAT, CDR2 FQNNGV, per germline. J gave up 6 bases and V 0 bases, and 3 bases lay outside the gene matches. The CDR3 totals 15 residues. This CDR3 reads CASSLEDRGSQPQHF. CDR3 nucleotide sequence: TGTGCCAGCAGCTTAGAGGACAGGGGCAGTCAGCCCCAGCATTTT.